This entry lists 25 T cell receptor beta chains sequenced from one sample in a study of regulatory T cells in long-lasting Graves disease. The time point denotes: newly diagnosed GD, antithyroid drugs for less than 3 months. Researchers made the TCR library from RNA that was extracted from PBMCs. For TCR beta, libraries came from iRepertoire HTBI primers and Arm-PCR of CDR3 regions. TCRdb called the multiplex PCR reads again in MiXCR, with one record for every CDR3 protein. The table records 410,000 or so distinct CDR3 sequences, approximately 15% of them present only once. Another study also made use of these data, one on T cells in Graves' hyperthyroidism and ophthalmopathy.

This material consisted of peripheral blood mononuclear cells (PBMCs), taken at new diagnosis, from a patient treated with antithyroid drugs. These receptors all stem from a woman in her thirties with Graves disease.

This clonotype was picked up many times. The chain links TRBV3-1 to TRBJ1-1; 8 positions agree with TRBD1. The length of the CDR3 is 14 residues. Germline V gene lookup returns CDR1 LGHDT and CDR2 YNNKEL (reference sequence). Trimming at V came to 7 bases and at J to 0 bases, leaving 4 bases not matched to a gene. Written as DNA, the CDR3 is TGTGCCAGCACCCAGGACAGGGTGAACACTGAAGCTTTCTTT. This gives the protein CASTQDRVNTEAFF.

The chain employs TRBV28 and TRBJ1-2; D unresolved. Trimming took off 3 bases at V and 4 bases at J, with 15 bases between the two ends. The CDR3 runs to 15 residues. Germline V lookup: CDR1 MDHEN, CDR2 SYDVKM. CDR3: CASSLFRPSTYGYTF. As DNA, the CDR3 is TGTGCCAGCAGTTTGTTCAGGCCCTCGACCTATGGCTACACCTTC.

This clonotype was found many times. At one end, the junction sequence differs from germline, possibly due to a read error. V gene TRBV5-1 combines with J gene TRBJ2-3; D gene unclear. The germline V gene has CDR1 SGHRS and CDR2 YFSETQ. The CDR3 loop spans 14 amino acids. DNA of the CDR3: TGTGCCAGCAGCCCTCCTGGACCGAAAGATACGCAGTATTTT. Translation gives CASSPPGPKDTQYF. Variable domain in full (rest from reference TRBV5-1 and TRBJ2-3): KAGVTQTPRYLIKTRGQQVTLSCSPISGHRSVSWYQQTPGQGLQFLFEYFSETQRNKGNFPGRFSGRQFSNSRSEMNVSTLELGDSALYLCASSPPGPKDTQYFGPGTRLTVL.

This clonotype was seen repeatedly, ten times or more. This chain links TRBV28 with TRBJ1-1; the D is unclear. This CDR3 comprises 15 residues. The V gene lost 5 bases and the J gene lost 0 bases, with 13 bases spanning the gap. CDR1 and CDR2 from the germline V gene are MDHEN and SYDVKM. The CDR3 region is CASSPTVNVNTEAFF. As DNA, the CDR3 is TGTGCCAGCAGTCCGACGGTGAATGTGAACACTGAAGCTTTCTTT. The whole variable domain, filled in from reference TRBV28 and TRBJ1-1, reads DVKVTQSSRYLVKRTGEKVFLECVQDMDHENMFWYRQDPGLGLRLIYFSYDVKMKEKGDIPEGYSVSREKKERFSLILESASTNQTSMYLCASSPTVNVNTEAFFGQGTRLTVV.

The gene calls are TRBV19 and TRBJ2-2; 8 bases fit TRBD2. Germline V CDR1 and CDR2: LNHDA, SQIVND (reference sequence). V trimming: 5 bases; J trimming: 5 bases; junction bases outside the gene matches: 4. CDR3 size: 14 residues. The CDR3 spells CASSAGLATGELFF. Here the CDR3 DNA reads TGTGCCAGTAGTGCCGGACTAGCTACCGGGGAGCTGTTTTTT.

The chain combines TRBV10-2 with TRBJ2-6; D remains ambiguous. The CDR3 has 14 amino acids. CDR1 and CDR2 from the germline V gene are WSHSY and SAAADI. The CDR3 reads CGSSESSGANVLTF. In nucleotides, the CDR3 is TGCGGAAGCTCAGAGAGCTCTGGGGCCAACGTCCTGACTTTC.

J is TRBJ1-4 and V is TRBV5-1, with a tentative D call TRBD1 (6 bases). V shed 0 bases and J shed 3 bases, with 12 bases lying between them. The CDR3 loop spans 16 amino acids. The germline V gene encodes CDR1 SGHRS and CDR2 YFSETQ. The chain's CDR3 is CASSLVGGLANEKLFF. In nucleotides, the CDR3 is TGCGCCAGCAGCTTGGTAGGGGGGCTGGCTAATGAAAAACTGTTTTTT.

The chain couples TRBV10-3 to TRBJ1-4, with no clear D. Germline V lookup: CDR1 ENHRY, CDR2 SYGVKD. The CDR3 sequence is 14 residues long. Trimming pared 10 bases from V and 3 bases from J, leaving 15 bases between. In DNA, the CDR3 is TGTGCCACCCGGGAAATGGTAGCTAATGAAAAACTGTTTTTT. Its translation: CATREMVANEKLFF.

Only a few counts were recorded for this clonotype. CDR3 amino acids: CASSVQYSNQPQHF. The CDR3 DNA sequence: TGTGCCAGTAGTGTACAGTATAGCAATCAGCCCCAGCATTTT. The chain uses TRBV19 and TRBJ1-5; D remains ambiguous. CDR3 length: 14 residues. The germline V gene encodes CDR1 LNHDA and CDR2 SQIVND (reference sequence). The V end lost 5 bases, the J end lost 0 bases, and 8 bases lay between the germline ends.

The chain recombines TRBV20-1 with TRBJ1-5; TRBD1 agrees at 7 bases. Trimming took 4 bases from V and 1 from J; bases not matched to a gene: 7. Germline-derived CDR1 and CDR2 are DFQATT and SNEGSKA (reference sequence). This CDR3 has 15 amino acids. The CDR3 loop is CSAIRQGGSNQPQHF. In nucleotides, the CDR3 is TGCAGTGCTATCAGACAGGGCGGAAGCAATCAGCCCCAGCATTTT.

This clonotype was seen at least ten times. The chain links TRBV7-3 to TRBJ2-3, with TRBD2 matching over 7 bases. CDR1 SGHTA and CDR2 FQGTGA come from the germline V gene. Unmatched junction bases numbered 8, after V lost 3 bases and J lost 5 bases. The CDR3 has 15 amino acids. DNA for the CDR3: TGTGCCAGCAGCTTGGCGGGAGCGACGGGAGATACGCAGTATTTT. Protein sequence: CASSLAGATGDTQYF.

A few counts support this clonotype. The chain carries TRBV29-1 and TRBJ1-2, with D possibly TRBD1 on 5 matching bases. The CDR3 runs 12 residues. Germline loops: CDR1 SQVTM, CDR2 ANQGSEA. Trimming stripped 8 bases from V and 4 bases from J, with 14 bases between. CDR3 DNA sequence: TGCAGCACTTCCGACAGCCCCTATGGCTACACCTTC. It translates to CSTSDSPYGYTF. The whole variable domain, filled in from reference TRBV29-1 and TRBJ1-2, reads SAVISQKPSRDICQRGTSLTIQCQVDSQVTMMFWYRQQPGQSLTLIATANQGSEATYESGFVIDKFPISRPNLTFSTLTVSNMSPEDSSIYLCSTSDSPYGYTFGSGTRLTVV.

This clonotype was seen a few times. V usage is TRBV28 and J usage is TRBJ1-5; the D is unclear. Germline CDR1 and CDR2: MDHEN and SYDVKM. CDR3 length: 13 residues. Trimming pared 5 bases from V and 7 bases from J, leaving 12 bases between. CDR3 sequence reads: CASSQSGGQPQHF. CDR3 nucleotide sequence: TGTGCCAGCAGTCAATCGGGCGGGCAGCCCCAGCATTTT.

This clonotype showed up many times. CDR3 DNA sequence: TGTGCCAGCAGCTTACAGAAGACCTACGAGCAGTACTTC. This sequence encodes CASSLQKTYEQYF. The V gene is TRBV7-3, the J gene TRBJ2-7, with D hard to call. The CDR3 is made up of 13 amino acids. Per germline, CDR1 SGHTA and CDR2 FQGTGA. V lost 2 bases and J lost 2, with 7 bases in between.

This clonotype occurred many times. The V gene is TRBV30, the J gene TRBJ2-2, with a tentative D call TRBD2 (7 bases). The CDR3 has 14 amino acids. Trimming removed 3 bases at V and 7 bases at J, with 15 bases between. The germline gives CDR1 GTSNPN, CDR2 SVGIG (reference sequence). CDR3 sequence (DNA): TGTGCCTGGAGGTCATCAGGGGAGGGCGGGGAGCTGTTTTTT. It is translated as CAWRSSGEGGELFF.

Ten or more counts support this clonotype. The chain links TRBV12-3 or TRBV12-4 to TRBJ1-2, with 7 bases lining up with TRBD1. This CDR3 has 15 residues. V gave up 4 bases and J gave up 5 bases; unmatched junction bases: 10. The CDR3 is CASSSPTGTDYGYTF. The CDR3, as DNA: TGTGCCAGCAGTTCACCCACCGGGACAGATTATGGCTACACCTTC.

Many counts were recorded for this clonotype. The rearrangement links TRBV29-1 to TRBJ2-1; 12 bases match TRBD2. The germline V gene encodes CDR1 SQVTM and CDR2 ANQGSEA. The CDR3 sequence is 18 residues long. The junction had 16 bases not matched to a gene; V was cut back by 4 bases and J by 6 bases. This CDR3 is CSVAPNLAGGLGPNEQFF. The CDR3 DNA sequence: TGCAGCGTTGCCCCGAACCTAGCGGGAGGGTTGGGTCCCAATGAGCAGTTCTTC.

This clonotype was seen only a few times. The DNA of the CDR3 is TGTGCCAGTAGTTTCGCGGGAAGTTGGGACGAGCAGTACTTC. Encoded protein: CASSFAGSWDEQYF. V is TRBV19 and J is TRBJ2-7; the D gene is possibly TRBD2 (6 bases). Trimming pared 5 bases from V and 5 bases from J, leaving 16 bases between. CDR1 is LNHDA, CDR2 SQIVND, per germline (reference sequence). This CDR3 comprises 14 residues. The full variable domain, in which reference TRBV19 and TRBJ2-7 provide the parts outside the CDR3, is DGGITQSPKYLFRKEGQNVTLSCEQNLNHDAMYWYRQDPGQGLRLIYYSQIVNDFQKGDIAEGYSVSREKKESFPLTVTSAQKNPTAFYLCASSFAGSWDEQYFGPGTRLTVT.

This clonotype was counted at least ten times. The rearrangement joins TRBV28 to TRBJ1-5; D call uncertain. V dropped 6 bases and J dropped 0 bases, with 24 bases sitting between them. This CDR3 comprises 19 residues. Germline-derived CDR1 and CDR2 are MDHEN and SYDVKM. As DNA, the CDR3 is TGTGCCAGCAGCCCCCTAGTCAAGACACTAGCAAATAGCAATCAGCCCCAGCATTTT. Its translation is CASSPLVKTLANSNQPQHF.

This clonotype was seen ten or more times. The V and J genes are TRBV7-8 and TRBJ2-3, with a weak D call TRBD2 (6 bases). There are 13 residues in the CDR3. The V end lost 4 bases, the J end lost 3 bases, and 8 bases lay between the germline ends. From germline, CDR1 is SGHVS and CDR2 FQNEAQ. In DNA form, the CDR3 reads TGTGCCAGCAGCTGCGGGACTACAGATACGCAGTATTTT. Its translation is CASSCGTTDTQYF.

This clonotype was recorded at least ten times. The V call is TRBV27, the J call TRBJ2-3, with 11 bases fitting TRBD2. The V and J ends lost 4 bases and 1 base, in that order; junction bases with no gene match: 10. The CDR3 loop spans 18 amino acids. Germline assignment: CDR1 MNHEY and CDR2 SMNVEV (reference sequence). The CDR3 DNA sequence: TGTGCCAGCAGTTCGGAAGTCCCGGGACTAGCGGGCACAGATACGCAGTATTTT. Its protein product is CASSSEVPGLAGTDTQYF.

In this sample, this clonotype turned up a few times. The rearrangement uses TRBV20-1 and TRBJ1-4, with D possibly TRBD1 on 5 matching bases. This CDR3 has 13 amino acids. CDR1 is DFQATT, CDR2 SNEGSKA, per germline (reference sequence). The V gene lost 5 bases and the J gene lost 7 bases, with 14 bases spanning the gap. CDR3 sequence: CSAPWGGGEKLFF. Here the CDR3 DNA reads TGCAGTGCTCCTTGGGGGGGAGGTGAAAAACTGTTTTTT.

Many counts were recorded for this clonotype. The rearrangement joins TRBV30 to TRBJ2-7; TRBD2 aligns across 7 bases. CDR3 length: 15 amino acids. From germline, CDR1 is GTSNPN and CDR2 SVGIG (reference sequence). V gave up 3 bases and J gave up 2 bases; unmatched junction bases: 10. The chain's CDR3 is CAWSEMAGDTYEQYF. CDR3 nucleotides: TGTGCCTGGAGCGAAATGGCGGGAGACACCTACGAGCAGTACTTC. Drawing the rest from reference TRBV30 and TRBJ2-7, the complete variable domain is SQTIHQWPATLVQPVGSPLSLECTVEGTSNPNLYWYRQAAGRGLQLLFYSVGIGQISSEVPQNLSASRPQDRQFILSSKKLLLSDSGFYLCAWSEMAGDTYEQYFGPGTRLTVT.

This clonotype was detected many times. V usage is TRBV20-1 and J usage is TRBJ2-7; unclear D gene. CDR3 length: 12 amino acids. The germline V gene has CDR1 DFQATT and CDR2 SNEGSKA (reference sequence). The DNA for the CDR3 is TGCAGCGCAGTTCACGGCCGCTACGAGCAGTACTTC. Protein product: CSAVHGRYEQYF.

This clonotype was counted a few times. The chain uses TRBV18 and TRBJ2-5; D remains ambiguous. The germline CDR1 and CDR2 sequences are KGHSH and LQKENI. The germline V and J ends were trimmed by 2 bases and 2 bases, with 15 bases remaining between them. The CDR3 loop spans 16 amino acids. CDR3 in amino acids: CASSPAQDLLQETQYF. In nucleotides, the CDR3 is TGTGCCAGCTCACCAGCTCAGGACCTTCTACAAGAGACCCAGTACTTC.